This entry lists 19 T cell receptor beta chains sequenced from one sample in a study of blood T cells in healthy people across ages (dated by TCRdb to the mid-2010s). Receptor libraries were prepared by 5' RACE. The listed sequencing device is Illumina HiSeq 2500. A second PCR of roughly 7 to 11 cycles was run with a J-beta primer mix and a sample-barcoded 5' primer. TCRdb reprocessing: public reads trimmed at Q25 with fastp, clones called with MiXCR, in-frame beta chains kept. Every CDR3 protein is listed once, alongside the most common genes and DNA of its rows. This sample gives 720,000 or so distinct CDR3 sequences in total; over 40% of them show up just once. 25% to 35% of the sample is taken by the ten largest. Sequenced material: blood. The receptors were sampled from an elderly man in good health.

The chain combines TRBV7-8 with TRBJ2-1, with 8 bases matching TRBD2. This CDR3 contains 17 residues. V trimming: 5 bases; J trimming: 7 bases; junction bases outside the gene matches: 16. Germline V gives CDR1 SGHVS, CDR2 FQNEAQ. CDR3 in DNA: TGTGCCAGCAGCCCCCCCCGTTTGCGGGAGGCAATGAATGAGCAGTTCTTC. Encoded protein: CASSPPRLREAMNEQFF.

The V gene is TRBV7-2, the J gene TRBJ1-1; 9 bases are shared with TRBD1. The trim removed 6 bases at V and 5 bases at J, leaving 10 bases unmatched. Germline CDR1 SGHTA, CDR2 FQGNSA. CDR3 length: 15 residues. The CDR3 nucleotides are TGTGCCAGCAGGCCTCCACAGGGGGCGAGGACTGAAGCTTTCTTT. Translated: CASRPPQGARTEAFF.

The V and J genes are TRBV7-8 and TRBJ1-5, with D maybe TRBD1 (5 bases). Trimming took 0 bases from V and 7 from J, leaving 10 bases between them. This CDR3 has 14 amino acids. Germline lookup yields CDR1 SGHVS and CDR2 FQNEAQ. CDR3 sequence: CASSLARQNQPQHF. The CDR3 nucleotides are TGTGCCAGCAGCTTAGCCCGACAGAACCAGCCCCAGCATTTT.

This clonotype showed up many times. The V gene is TRBV5-1, the J gene TRBJ2-7, with 9 nucleotides matching TRBD1. V gave up 1 base and J gave up 2 bases; unmatched junction bases: 1. Germline CDR1 is SGHRS and CDR2 is YFSETQ. The CDR3 spans 14 residues. The CDR3 here is CASSLWTGAYEQYF. The CDR3 nucleotides read TGCGCCAGCAGCTTGTGGACAGGGGCCTACGAGCAGTACTTC.

CDR3 in DNA: TGCGCCAGCAGCCAAAGAGCGACGGGGCTGGATGGCTACACCTTC. This encodes CASSQRATGLDGYTF. This chain joins TRBV4-3 and TRBJ1-2; TRBD1 is a possible D gene (5 bases). This CDR3 has 15 amino acids. Germline V CDR1 and CDR2: LGHNA, YSLEER. V shed 2 bases and J shed 6 bases, with 16 bases lying between them.

This clonotype was seen ten or more times. The chain is built from TRBV9 and TRBJ2-5, with 9 bases fitting TRBD1. The V and J ends lost 4 bases and 2 bases, in that order; junction bases with no gene match: 6. Germline-derived CDR1 and CDR2 are SGDLS and YYNGEE. The CDR3 length is 15 residues. The CDR3 bases are TGTGCCAGCAGCCCCGGGACAGGGCGACAAGAGACCCAGTACTTC. Encoded protein: CASSPGTGRQETQYF.

V usage is TRBV7-2 and J usage is TRBJ2-7; 11 nucleotides match TRBD2. Per the germline V gene, CDR1 is SGHTA and CDR2 is FQGNSA. Trimming removed 4 bases from V and 7 bases from J; junction bases left unmatched: 6. The CDR3 contains 14 residues. The CDR3 DNA reads TGTGCCAGCAGCTCGCAGGGGACTAGCGGTGAGCAGTACTTC. This sequence encodes CASSSQGTSGEQYF.

The chain has TRBV20-1 and TRBJ1-2, with D tentatively TRBD1 (5 bases). V lost 0 bases and J 6 bases, leaving 14 bases between the germline ends. Germline CDR1 reads DFQATT; CDR2 reads SNEGSKA (reference sequence). This CDR3 has 14 amino acids. The CDR3 region is CSARDPGGENGYTF. Here the CDR3 DNA reads TGCAGTGCTAGAGATCCCGGGGGGGAGAATGGCTACACCTTC.

This clonotype was picked up a small number of times. Sequence at one end of the junction differs from germline and may be a read error. This chain connects TRBV7-2 to TRBJ2-3; D is perhaps TRBD2 (5 bases). The CDR3 is made up of 13 amino acids. Germline loops: CDR1 SGHTA, CDR2 FQGNSA. CDR3 bases: TGTGCCAGCAGCGTAGCGCTGGCAGATACGCAGTATTTT. It yields the protein CASSVALADTQYF.

The V gene is TRBV28, the J gene TRBJ1-5; D unclear. This CDR3 spans 13 amino acids. The germline V gene encodes CDR1 MDHEN and CDR2 SYDVKM. Trimming took 7 bases from V and 6 from J, leaving 13 bases between them. The CDR3 bases are TGTGCCAGCAACGAGGACCGAAGTCAGCCCCAGCATTTT. This encodes CASNEDRSQPQHF.

This chain joins TRBV20-1 and TRBJ2-7; D could derive from TRBD1 or TRBD2 (5 bases each). The CDR3 is made up of 15 amino acids. Deletions cut 5 bases from V and 0 bases from J, with 17 bases between. The germline gives CDR1 DFQATT, CDR2 SNEGSKA (reference sequence). The CDR3 nucleotides read TGCAGTGCTTGGGACGCAAATACCAGCTCCTACGAGCAGTACTTC. Translated: CSAWDANTSSYEQYF.

V is TRBV6-6 and J is TRBJ2-3, with 9 bases aligning to TRBD2. Germline V gene data show CDR1 as MNHNY and CDR2 as SVGAGI (reference sequence). The length of the CDR3 is 16 residues. V lost 7 bases and J lost 2; bases outside the gene matches: 10. The CDR3 coding sequence is TGTGCCAGCACCGGCAGCGGGGGGTCTCACACAGATACGCAGTATTTT. Protein sequence: CASTGSGGSHTDTQYF.

This clonotype was counted between two and nine times. This chain connects TRBV27 to TRBJ1-2; a possible D gene is TRBD1 (5 bases). The germline V and J ends were trimmed by 2 bases and 8 bases, with 15 bases remaining between them. The CDR3 covers 14 residues. Germline V gene sequence: CDR1 MNHEY, CDR2 SMNVEV (reference sequence). Here the CDR3 DNA reads TGTGCCAGCAGTTTAAACGCAGGGAGGGGCGGCTACACCTTC. Translation: CASSLNAGRGGYTF.

This chain links TRBV6-2 or TRBV6-3 with TRBJ2-4; D possibly corresponds to TRBD2 (6 bases). The germline V gene encodes CDR1 MNHEY and CDR2 SVGEGT. V was clipped by 3 bases and J by 0 bases, with 18 bases between them. This CDR3 contains 18 residues. CDR3 in amino acids: CASSYGFSGGIAKNIQYF. In DNA form, the CDR3 reads TGTGCCAGCAGTTATGGGTTCTCCGGGGGAATAGCCAAAAACATTCAGTACTTC.

This clonotype came up many times. The chain couples TRBV12-3 or TRBV12-4 to TRBJ2-1; the match to TRBD2 covers 7 bases. This CDR3 contains 15 residues. V shed 1 base and J 3 bases; nucleotides not matched to a gene: 3. This CDR3 is CASSLGSGGYNEQFF. The CDR3 DNA reads TGTGCCAGCAGTTTAGGTTCGGGGGGCTACAATGAGCAGTTCTTC.

This chain links TRBV7-2 with TRBJ1-2; unclear D gene. This CDR3 has 13 amino acids. The V and J ends lost 1 base and 8 bases respectively, with 11 bases between them. Germline V gene data show CDR1 as SGHTA and CDR2 as FQGNSA. The CDR3 is CASSLGQEDGYTF. In DNA form, the CDR3 reads TGTGCCAGCAGCTTAGGACAAGAGGACGGCTACACCTTC.

This clonotype was recorded a few times. The V gene is TRBV5-1, the J gene TRBJ2-5, with 10 positions matching TRBD2. CDR3 length: 16 residues. Germline values: CDR1 SGHRS, CDR2 YFSETQ. J was trimmed by 1 base and V by 7 bases; bases with no gene match: 10. The CDR3 DNA is TGCGCCAGCTTTTCCCTAGCGGGAGTTGCCCAAGAGACCCAGTACTTC. Translated: CASFSLAGVAQETQYF.

The rearrangement joins TRBV6-2 or TRBV6-3 to TRBJ1-2; no clear D. CDR1 and CDR2 from the germline V gene are MNHEY and SVGEGT. The CDR3 totals 14 residues. V gave up 0 bases and J gave up 6 bases, with 11 bases separating them. This CDR3 is CASSYSRREHGYTF. Here the CDR3 DNA reads TGTGCCAGCAGTTACTCGAGGAGGGAACATGGCTACACCTTC.

The V and J genes are TRBV4-3 and TRBJ1-4; TRBD1 aligns across 7 bases. J was trimmed by 11 bases and V by 1 base; bases with no gene match: 10. Germline V lookup: CDR1 LGHNA, CDR2 YSLEER. The CDR3 totals 15 residues. The CDR3 sequence is CASSQGQGGAYKLFF. The CDR3 DNA reads as TGCGCCAGCAGCCAAGGACAGGGTGGGGCCTATAAACTGTTTTTT.